These 18 T cell receptor beta chains were sequenced from one sample in a study of T cells in Graves' hyperthyroidism and ophthalmopathy. RNA transcripts served as the template for amplifying TCR beta CDR3 regions. Researchers ran a first-round RT-PCR on the TCR CDR3 using the HTBI primer set. TCRdb called the multiplex PCR reads again in MiXCR, with one record for every CDR3 protein. The sample has around 500,000 distinct CDR3 sequences, around 15% seen once. Material for sequencing was blood. These receptors were taken from a woman aged 40 to 49 with Graves' hyperthyroidism.

This clonotype has a count of ten or more. The chain recombines TRBV6-1 with TRBJ2-5, with a possible D match to TRBD2 (5 bases). Trimming stripped 3 bases from V and 2 bases from J, with 13 bases between. The germline CDR1 and CDR2 sequences are MNHNS and SASEGT. The CDR3 spans 15 residues. The CDR3 region has the DNA TGTGCCAGCAGTGATAAAACTAGATTTCAAGAGACCCAGTACTTC. Amino acid sequence: CASSDKTRFQETQYF.

V gene TRBV28 combines with J gene TRBJ2-5, with TRBD2 identical over 10 bases. Germline V gene data show CDR1 as MDHEN and CDR2 as SYDVKM. V was pared by 2 bases and J by 2 bases, with 5 bases of the junction left unmatched. CDR3 length: 16 residues. The CDR3 sequence: CASSLVRTSGQETQYF. The CDR3 DNA follows: TGTGCCAGCAGTTTAGTTAGGACTAGCGGACAAGAGACCCAGTACTTC.

The chain is built from TRBV20-1 and TRBJ1-1; D is possibly TRBD1 (6 bases). Trimming removed 6 bases at V and 1 base at J, with 12 bases between. CDR1 is DFQATT and CDR2 is SNEGSKA in the germline V gene (reference sequence). This CDR3 contains 13 residues. The CDR3 spells CSALGHENTEAFF. The DNA of the CDR3 is TGCAGTGCCCTGGGACACGAGAACACTGAAGCTTTCTTT.

This clonotype has a handful of counts. The chain links TRBV7-9 to TRBJ2-1; 12 positions agree with TRBD1. V shed 1 base and J 6 bases; nucleotides not matched to a gene: 10. CDR3 length: 18 residues. The germline CDR1 and CDR2 sequences are SEHNR and FQNEAQ (reference sequence). In DNA form, the CDR3 reads TGTGCCAGCAGCTTAGGCAAAACCCGGGACAGGGGGCTCAATGAGCAGTTCTTC. Its translation: CASSLGKTRDRGLNEQFF.

This clonotype was observed at least ten times. The chain employs TRBV28 and TRBJ2-1; tentatively, D is TRBD1 (6 bases). Germline values: CDR1 MDHEN, CDR2 SYDVKM. Trimming left V 3 bases short and J 6 bases short, with 15 bases between. This CDR3 contains 15 residues. The CDR3, as DNA: TGTGCCAGCAGTTTTTCCCCTAGGGGGAGCAATGAGCAGTTCTTC. Translation gives CASSFSPRGSNEQFF.

This clonotype was counted ten times or more. The chain has TRBV20-1 and TRBJ1-1; D uncertain. V gave up 0 bases and J gave up 3 bases, with 11 bases separating them. The CDR3 length is 14 residues. Per germline, CDR1 DFQATT and CDR2 SNEGSKA (reference sequence). CDR3 in DNA: TGCAGTGCTAGAGATGGCCGGGGTCACACTGAAGCTTTCTTT. It yields the protein CSARDGRGHTEAFF.

This clonotype has only a few counts. The V gene is TRBV20-1, the J gene TRBJ2-2, with 11 bases aligning to TRBD2. This CDR3 region has 18 residues. The trim removed 3 bases at V and 6 bases at J, leaving 15 bases unmatched. Looked up from germline, CDR1 is DFQATT and CDR2 is SNEGSKA (reference sequence). CDR3 sequence (DNA): TGCAGTGCTAGTAGAATTGTGGCTAGCGGGAGGAGAGCCGGGGAGCTGTTTTTT. This encodes CSASRIVASGRRAGELFF.

In the case of this clonotype: A read error may explain this, as a much larger clone is one base away. The rearrangement links TRBV20-1 to TRBJ2-7; D is unclear. The V end was cut by 3 bases, the J end by 4 bases, with 16 bases between. CDR1 is DFQATT and CDR2 is SNEGSKA in the germline V gene (reference sequence). This CDR3 has 14 amino acids. DNA for the CDR3: TGCAGTGCTAGGGGCTACAGTACGGTGTACGAGCAGTACTTC. Residues: CSARGYSTVYEQYF.

V gene TRBV27 combines with J gene TRBJ2-3, with unresolved D. The CDR3 consists of 13 residues. Germline V gene sequence: CDR1 MNHEY, CDR2 SMNVEV (reference sequence). The V gene lost 5 bases and the J gene lost 0 bases, with 6 bases spanning the gap. In nucleotides, the CDR3 is TGTGCCAGCAGTGATTTCAGCACAGATACGCAGTATTTT. Protein: CASSDFSTDTQYF.

The sample holds many counts of this clonotype. The chain is built from TRBV3-1 and TRBJ2-7; D gene uncertain. The germline gives CDR1 LGHDT, CDR2 YNNKEL (reference sequence). The CDR3 is 12 residues long. V lost 5 bases, J lost 3 bases, and 8 bases lay in between. CDR3 region: CASSYLGYEQYF. The CDR3 DNA reads as TGTGCCAGCAGCTATCTCGGCTACGAGCAGTACTTC.

This clonotype was observed at least ten times. V gene TRBV6-6 combines with J gene TRBJ1-5; D remains unclear. Between the trimmed V and J ends, which lost 0 bases and 2 bases, there was a span of 5 bases. CDR1 MNHNY and CDR2 SVGAGI come from the germline V gene (reference sequence). The CDR3 extends over 14 amino acids. The CDR3 DNA reads as TGTGCCAGCAGTTACTCGGGCGGCAATCAGCCCCAGCATTTT. Translation: CASSYSGGNQPQHF.

Many counts were recorded for this clonotype. The chain carries TRBV18 and TRBJ2-4; maybe TRBD1 (6 bases). The length of the CDR3 is 14 residues. V shed 3 bases and J shed 7 bases, with 13 bases lying between them. Germline lookup yields CDR1 KGHSH and CDR2 LQKENI. Here the CDR3 reads CASSPGTLSNIQYF. CDR3 nucleotide sequence: TGTGCCAGCTCACCGGGGACACTGTCGAACATTCAGTACTTC.

The rearrangement joins TRBV3-1 to TRBJ2-4, with 10 bases that match TRBD1. J gave up 9 bases and V 0 bases, and 8 bases lay outside the gene matches. This CDR3 region has 16 residues. Germline V gene data show CDR1 as LGHDT and CDR2 as YNNKEL (reference sequence). Here the CDR3 DNA reads TGTGCCAGCAGCCAAGAGACAGGGGGCAGATGGGGCATTCAGTACTTC. It is translated as CASSQETGGRWGIQYF.

This clonotype was observed a single time. CDR3 protein: CATSGWGREPAQSTDTQYF. The CDR3 coding sequence is TGTGCCACCAGTGGCTGGGGGCGGGAGCCCGCCCAAAGCACAGATACGCAGTATTTT. The chain carries TRBV24-1 and TRBJ2-3, with D tentatively TRBD2 (7 bases). The germline gives CDR1 KGHDR, CDR2 SFDVKD. V gave up 5 bases and J gave up 0 bases, with 23 bases separating them. The CDR3 is made up of 19 amino acids.

The V and J genes are TRBV29-1 and TRBJ2-7, with 8 positions matching TRBD2. The V segment lost 5 bases and the J segment 2 bases; nucleotides outside the gene matches: 8. CDR1 is SQVTM, CDR2 ANQGSEA, per germline. The CDR3 length is 14 residues. CDR3: CSVPTSGSTYEQYF. CDR3 DNA sequence: TGCAGCGTTCCAACTAGCGGTTCTACCTACGAGCAGTACTTC.

The chain recombines TRBV7-9 with TRBJ2-7, with 8 bases aligning to TRBD2. J lost 0 bases, V lost 5 bases, and 12 bases had no gene match. Per the germline V gene, CDR1 is SEHNR and CDR2 is FQNEAQ (reference sequence). The length of the CDR3 is 17 residues. The CDR3 coding sequence is TGTGCCAGCAGCCCCCCGTCGGCGGGAGGCCACTCCTACGAGCAGTACTTC. Translated: CASSPPSAGGHSYEQYF. The variable domain in full, completed from reference TRBV7-9 and TRBJ2-7, reads DTGVSQNPRHKITKRGQNVTFRCDPISEHNRLYWYRQTLGQGPEFLTYFQNEAQLEKSRLLSDRFSAERPKGSFSTLEIQRTEQGDSAMYLCASSPPSAGGHSYEQYFGPGTRLTVT.

This clonotype has just a few counts. The V gene is TRBV5-4, the J gene TRBJ2-3; 14 bases map to TRBD2. There are 18 residues in the CDR3. Losses at the gene ends were 4 bases for V and 4 bases for J; bases not matched to a gene: 11. Germline V gene sequence: CDR1 SGHNT, CDR2 YYREEE (reference sequence). The chain's CDR3 is CASSLGLAGVGSADTQYF. CDR3 bases: TGTGCCAGCAGCCTGGGACTAGCGGGAGTTGGGTCCGCAGATACGCAGTATTTT.

The V gene is TRBV28, the J gene TRBJ1-3; 7 bases are shared with TRBD1. CDR3 length: 16 amino acids. Trimming took 5 bases from V and 0 from J; bases not matched to a gene: 7. The germline CDR1 and CDR2 sequences are MDHEN and SYDVKM. This CDR3 is CASSKTGYVSGNTIYF. CDR3 coding DNA: TGTGCCAGCAGTAAGACAGGGTACGTCTCTGGAAACACCATATATTTT.